This TCR beta chain was obtained from a study of T cells after yellow fever vaccination. Findings of the study overall: Contaminants from the bulk population, in the form of abundant clonotypes, could be found in FACS-sorted repertoires. Reappearance after the booster was seen for most primary-vaccination clones, at 95% to 97% CD4 and more than 80% CD8. Of the clonotypes, a small share occurred in both CD4 and CD8 compartments.

Trimming removed 4 bases at V and 1 base at J, with 8 bases between. CDR1 is SQVTM, CDR2 ANQGSEA, per germline. The CDR3 covers 13 residues. Turning to this clonotype: What it binds is unknown.

A process of 5'RACE template switching, which added a universal primer site and UMIs, was used to make TCR cDNA. MiXCR was run by TCRdb on the 5' RACE reads, yielding one entry per CDR3 protein. This sample carries almost 600,000 distinct CDR3 sequences, roughly 14% of them seen once, and the ten largest clones take about an eighth. The sequencing here drew on PBMCs, taken on the day of the yellow fever booster vaccination. The sequence was collected from a man younger than 45 who received the YFV17D yellow fever vaccine. The V call is TRBV29-1, the J call TRBJ2-1, with D possibly TRBD2 on 5 matching bases. The CDR3 DNA follows: TGCAGCGTTGTTGGCGGGTCCTACAATGAGCAGTTCTTC. Translation: CSVVGGSYNEQFF.